These 10 T cell receptor beta chains share one sample of origin, sequenced in a study of CD8 T cells in ankylosing spondylitis. Overall study results and limits: Ankylosing spondylitis blood appeared to carry a characteristic TCR beta motif of under ten highly homologous variants.

TCRdb processed the 5' RACE reads anew with MiXCR; each CDR3 protein has one entry. The sample carries 470,000 or so distinct CDR3 sequences, roughly a quarter recorded once. These receptors have no known antigen. The sample taken for sequencing was blood, either unsorted or a sorted T cell fraction (not recorded which). Source of these receptors: a male donor with ankylosing spondylitis.

This clonotype was observed a few times. This chain links TRBV5-1 with TRBJ1-5; D is uncertain. V was trimmed by 1 base and J by 3 bases, leaving 11 bases between them. Germline V CDR1 and CDR2: SGHRS, YFSETQ. This CDR3 spans 15 amino acids. CDR3 nucleotides: TGCGCCAGCAGCTTGAATGGGCTCTCCAATCAGCCCCAGCATTTT. Protein sequence: CASSLNGLSNQPQHF.

In its sample, this clonotype was seen once. This chain uses TRBV5-5 with TRBJ2-7; TRBD1 agrees at 8 bases. The junction had 16 bases not matched to a gene; V was cut back by 2 bases and J by 6 bases. Per the germline V gene, CDR1 is SGHKS and CDR2 is YYEKEE (reference sequence). The CDR3 runs to 17 residues. The CDR3: CASSFWPLGTGNSEQYF. The CDR3 DNA reads as TGTGCCAGCAGCTTTTGGCCGCTGGGGACAGGCAACAGCGAGCAGTACTTC.

V and J are TRBV7-2 and TRBJ1-5; possibly TRBD1 for D (6 bases). The CDR3 spans 15 residues. Germline CDR1 SGHTA, CDR2 FQGNSA. V was clipped by 5 bases and J by 7 bases, with 18 bases between them. The CDR3 DNA reads as TGTGCCAGCAGCAAGGGTGGGGGCGCAGGGCAGCCCCAGCATTTT. Translated, it gives CASSKGGGAGQPQHF.

The chain has TRBV3-1 and TRBJ1-2; 9 bases line up with TRBD1. The germline V gene encodes CDR1 LGHDT and CDR2 YNNKEL (reference sequence). CDR3 length: 15 amino acids. V trimming: 0 bases; J trimming: 5 bases; junction bases outside the gene matches: 4. Here the CDR3 reads CASSQEAGTGYGYTF. CDR3 coding DNA: TGTGCCAGCAGCCAAGAGGCGGGGACAGGGTATGGCTACACCTTC.

This clonotype was observed a few times. V usage is TRBV12-3 or TRBV12-4 and J usage is TRBJ1-5, with 10 nucleotides matching TRBD1. V lost 6 bases and J lost 2; bases outside the gene matches: 1. The CDR3 runs 14 residues. The CDR3 reads CASRGTGGNQPQHF. The CDR3 nucleotides read TGTGCCAGCAGGGGGACAGGGGGCAATCAGCCCCAGCATTTT.

This clonotype was counted between two and nine times. The V call is TRBV5-1, the J call TRBJ2-5; no definite D call. The CDR3 is 14 amino acids. The V end lost 6 bases, the J end lost 1 base, and 13 bases lay between the germline ends. Germline V lookup: CDR1 SGHRS, CDR2 YFSETQ. CDR3 loop: CASTLRHPQETQYF. The CDR3 bases are TGCGCCAGCACGCTCCGGCACCCCCAAGAGACCCAGTACTTC. The full variable domain, with the rest looked up from reference TRBV5-1 and TRBJ2-5, is KAGVTQTPRYLIKTRGQQVTLSCSPISGHRSVSWYQQTPGQGLQFLFEYFSETQRNKGNFPGRFSGRQFSNSRSEMNVSTLELGDSALYLCASTLRHPQETQYFGPGTRLLVL.

This clonotype was detected many times. The chain joins TRBV7-9 to TRBJ2-3, with D perhaps matching TRBD2 (5 bases). Trimming left V 5 bases short and J 3 bases short, with 15 bases between. The CDR3 runs to 15 residues. CDR1 and CDR2 from the germline V gene are SEHNR and FQNEAQ (reference sequence). Here the CDR3 DNA reads TGTGCCAGCAGCGCGCGGCGCGGGCGAACAGATACGCAGTATTTT. Translation: CASSARRGRTDTQYF. Combining the CDR3 with reference TRBV7-9 and TRBJ2-3 gives the whole variable domain DTGVSQNPRHKITKRGQNVTFRCDPISEHNRLYWYRQTLGQGPEFLTYFQNEAQLEKSRLLSDRFSAERPKGSFSTLEIQRTEQGDSAMYLCASSARRGRTDTQYFGPGTRLTVL.

This clonotype was picked up a small number of times. The CDR3 is CASGLVARPVKAFF. The CDR3 coding sequence is TGTGCTAGTGGTTTGGTTGCCCGCCCCGTCAAAGCTTTCTTT. This chain connects TRBV12-5 to TRBJ1-1, with D unclear. Germline V gene data show CDR1 as LGHNT and CDR2 as FRNRAP. This CDR3 has 14 residues. With 0 bases removed from V and 9 bases from J, the gap between germline ends came to 14 bases.

This clonotype has a count of ten or more. The rearrangement joins TRBV29-1 to TRBJ2-5; D could derive from TRBD1 or TRBD2 (7 bases each). Germline CDR1 SQVTM, CDR2 ANQGSEA. V was clipped by 7 bases and J by 7 bases, with 19 bases between them. The length of the CDR3 is 13 residues. This CDR3 is CSDVGAGGVTQYF. The CDR3 region has the DNA TGCAGCGACGTAGGGGCAGGGGGGGTGACCCAGTACTTC.

The chain couples TRBV10-1 to TRBJ2-2; 14 nucleotides match TRBD2. Per the germline V gene, CDR1 is WNHNN and CDR2 is SYGVQD (reference sequence). Losses at the gene ends were 3 bases for V and 9 bases for J; bases not matched to a gene: 6. CDR3 length: 16 amino acids. CDR3 coding DNA: TGCGCCAGCAGTGACGGACTAGCGGGGGGACACCGGGAGCTGTTTTTT. It encodes CASSDGLAGGHRELFF.